Below, one TCR beta chain is given with its context. This clonotype was observed a few times. Its binding antigen is unknown. Base qualities are not provided; no much larger clone lies one nucleotide away. The sample comes from a study of CD8 T cells in ankylosing spondylitis (TCRdb year 2017). In terms of the full investigation: T cell receptor beta repertoires were profiled in healthy donors and ankylosing spondylitis patients so that disease-linked TCR variants could be found. The whole study cohort included some 100 healthy donors and about two dozen ankylosing spondylitis patients. Peripheral blood was sampled, and synovial fluid was additionally collected from ankylosing spondylitis patients.

Sequencing relied on an Illumina HiSeq 2500. Quantitative 5'-RACE with molecular barcodes was the method used to prepare the TCR beta libraries. As for the original processing: A new computational method based on a probabilistic model of VDJ rearrangement was used to identify disease-linked TCR variants. Using fastp at Q25 and MiXCR, TCRdb reprocessed the public reads and kept productive beta chains. Each entry is one CDR3 protein sequence, shown with its most common DNA and genes. The authors' filters were not applied to this entry. The sample includes some 220,000 distinct CDR3 sequences, with roughly 8.2% observed a single time. The ten largest account for more than 4% of the sample. Overall study outcomes, separate from this receptor: A TCR beta motif of eight highly homologous amino acid variants appeared characteristic of blood from ankylosing spondylitis patients. Significant enrichment of the disease-linked clones was reported in matched synovial fluid samples from ankylosing spondylitis patients. Some motif variants were previously reported in synovial fluid and blood of reactive arthritis patients, suggesting common disease-initiation mechanisms. A CD8+ phenotype was shown by the disease-linked clones, which were found at relatively low frequencies in peripheral blood.

Including cysteine and phenylalanine, the CDR3 has 17 amino acids. Kept here is only the CDR3 DNA, which spans 51 bases and is read in frame from base 1. V trim: 0 bases; J trim: 5 bases; unmatched bases: 5. CDR1 and CDR2 (SGHAT, FQNNGV) derive from the germline V gene. Sequencing input: blood, either unsorted or a sorted T cell fraction (not recorded which). The rearrangement joined TRBV11-2 to TRBJ2-1, and 12 junction bases match TRBD2. The sequence was obtained from a female donor with ankylosing spondylitis or in good health (not recorded which). The CDR3 in this case is CASSLEGTSGLNNEQFF. Here is the DNA: TGTGCCAGCAGCTTAGAGGGGACTAGCGGGCTTAACAATGAGCAGTTCTTC.